The rows below give T cell receptor beta chains drawn from one sample of a study of radiotherapy plus CTLA-4 blockade in lung cancer. TCRdb keeps only in-frame clones here, not all; method: immunoSEQ multiplex PCR. The sample has tens of thousands of clones, about 87% seen once. Sequences were derived from peripheral blood, sampled from a patient treated with radiotherapy plus ipilimumab. The receptors derive from a human donor with non-small cell lung cancer who had stable disease on radiotherapy plus ipilimumab. Each CDR3 is given with its conserved first and last residue. The listing skips clone size in some rows; elsewhere it reads once, few, many or a size class.

j_gene | v_gene | abundance | CDR3aa
TRBJ2-1 | TRBV7-3 | . | CASSPLAGGPNEQFF
TRBJ2-1 | TRBV5-6 | . | CASNPQGQYNEQFF
TRBJ2-6 | TRBV7-2 | once | CASSSGTGGANVLTF
TRBJ1-6 | TRBV19 | . | CASRLSSYNSPLHF
TRBJ1-3 | TRBV6-5 | . | CASRATGASGNTIYF
TRBJ2-7 | TRBV9 | . | CASSVGGGTSVYEQYF
TRBJ1-1 | TRBV7-3 | . | CASSLKRVEAFF
TRBJ1-1 | TRBV29-1 | . | CSVRTGGSTEAFF
TRBJ2-1 | TRBV11-2 | . | CASSLDLSRRYNEQFF
TRBJ1-4 | TRBV21-1 | . | CASSKVGGWEKLFF
TRBJ1-1 | TRBV5-6 | . | CASRRTQGTEAFF
TRBJ1-5 | TRBV5-3 | . | CARREPGIFQPQHF
TRBJ1-5 | TRBV27 | . | CASSLWLGDQPQHF
TRBJ2-2 | TRBV7-6 | . | CASTLRGSGQIGELFF